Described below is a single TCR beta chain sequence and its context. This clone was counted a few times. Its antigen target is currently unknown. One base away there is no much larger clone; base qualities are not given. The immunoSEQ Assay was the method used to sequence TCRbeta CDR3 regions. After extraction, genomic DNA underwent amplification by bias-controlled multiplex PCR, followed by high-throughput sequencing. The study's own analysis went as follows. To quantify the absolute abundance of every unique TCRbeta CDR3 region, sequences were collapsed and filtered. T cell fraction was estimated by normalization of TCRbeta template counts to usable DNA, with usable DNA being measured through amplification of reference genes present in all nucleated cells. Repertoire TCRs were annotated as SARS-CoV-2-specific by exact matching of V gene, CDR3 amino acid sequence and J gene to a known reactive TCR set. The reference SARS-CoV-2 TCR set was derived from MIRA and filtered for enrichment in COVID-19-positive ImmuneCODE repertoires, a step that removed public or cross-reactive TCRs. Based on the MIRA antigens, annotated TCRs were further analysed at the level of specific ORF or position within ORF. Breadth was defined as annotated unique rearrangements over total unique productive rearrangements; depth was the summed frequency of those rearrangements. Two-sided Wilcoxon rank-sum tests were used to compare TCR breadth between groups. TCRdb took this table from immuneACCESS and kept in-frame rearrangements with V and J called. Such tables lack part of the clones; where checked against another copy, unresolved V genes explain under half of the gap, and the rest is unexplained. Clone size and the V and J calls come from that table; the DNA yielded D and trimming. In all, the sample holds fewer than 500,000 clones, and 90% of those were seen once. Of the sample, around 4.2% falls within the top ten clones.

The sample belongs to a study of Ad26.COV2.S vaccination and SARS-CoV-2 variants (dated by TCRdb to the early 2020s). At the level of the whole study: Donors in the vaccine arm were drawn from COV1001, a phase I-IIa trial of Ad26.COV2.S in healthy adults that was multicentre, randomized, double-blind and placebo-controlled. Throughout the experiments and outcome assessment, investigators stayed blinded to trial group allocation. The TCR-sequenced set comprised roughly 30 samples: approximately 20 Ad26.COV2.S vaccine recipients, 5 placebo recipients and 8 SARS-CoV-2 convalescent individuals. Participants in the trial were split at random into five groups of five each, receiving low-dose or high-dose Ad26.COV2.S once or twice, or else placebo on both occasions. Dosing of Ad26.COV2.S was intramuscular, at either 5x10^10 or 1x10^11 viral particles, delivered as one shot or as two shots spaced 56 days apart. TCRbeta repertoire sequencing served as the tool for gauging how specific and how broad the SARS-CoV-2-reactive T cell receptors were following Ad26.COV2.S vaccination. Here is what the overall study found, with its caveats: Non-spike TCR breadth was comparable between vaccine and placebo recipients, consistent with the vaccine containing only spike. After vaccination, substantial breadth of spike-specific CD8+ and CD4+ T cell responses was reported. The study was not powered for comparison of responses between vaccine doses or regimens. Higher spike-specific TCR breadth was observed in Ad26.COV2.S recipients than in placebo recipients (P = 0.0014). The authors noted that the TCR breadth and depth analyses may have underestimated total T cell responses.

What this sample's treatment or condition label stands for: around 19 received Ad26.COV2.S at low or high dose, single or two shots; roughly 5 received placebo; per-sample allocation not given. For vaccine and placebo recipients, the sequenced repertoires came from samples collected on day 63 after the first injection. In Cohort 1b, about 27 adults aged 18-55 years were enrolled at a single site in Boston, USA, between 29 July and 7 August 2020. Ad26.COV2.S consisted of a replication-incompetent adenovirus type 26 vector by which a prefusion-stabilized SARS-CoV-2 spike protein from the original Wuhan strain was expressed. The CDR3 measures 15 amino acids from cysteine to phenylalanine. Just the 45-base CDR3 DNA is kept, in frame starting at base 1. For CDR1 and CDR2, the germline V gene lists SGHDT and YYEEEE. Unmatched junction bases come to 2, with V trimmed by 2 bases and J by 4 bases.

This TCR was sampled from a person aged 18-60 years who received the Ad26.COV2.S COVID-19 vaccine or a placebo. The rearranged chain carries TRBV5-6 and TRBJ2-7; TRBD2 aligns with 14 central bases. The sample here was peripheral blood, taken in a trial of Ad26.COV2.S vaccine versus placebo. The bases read TGTGCCAGCAGCTTAGGGACTAGCGGGAGTTACGAGCAGTACTTC. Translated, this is CASSLGTSGSYEQYF.